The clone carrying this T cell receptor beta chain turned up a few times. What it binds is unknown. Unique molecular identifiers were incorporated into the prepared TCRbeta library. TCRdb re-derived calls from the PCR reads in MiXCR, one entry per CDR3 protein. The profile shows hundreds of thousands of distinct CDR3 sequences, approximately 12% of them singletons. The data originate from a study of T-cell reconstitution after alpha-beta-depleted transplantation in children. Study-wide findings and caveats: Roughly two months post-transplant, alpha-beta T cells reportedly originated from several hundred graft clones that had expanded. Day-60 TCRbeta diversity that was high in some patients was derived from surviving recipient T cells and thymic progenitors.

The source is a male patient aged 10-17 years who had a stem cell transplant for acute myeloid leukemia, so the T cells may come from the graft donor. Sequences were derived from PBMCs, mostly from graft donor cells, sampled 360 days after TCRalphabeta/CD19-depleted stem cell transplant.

DNA of the CDR3: TGTGCCAGCAGTGGACTAGCGGGAGTCCCCTCAGATACGCAGTATTTT. The encoded protein is CASSGLAGVPSDTQYF. The rearrangement links TRBV6-2 or TRBV6-3 to TRBJ2-3; 13 bases agree with TRBD2. This CDR3 is built from 16 residues. V lost 5 bases to trimming and J lost 4 bases; unmatched junction nucleotides: 6. Germline values: CDR1 MNHEY, CDR2 SVGEGT.